A selection of T cell receptor beta chains follows, all from one sample in a study of blood T cell repertoires in COVID-19. The data were produced by immunoSEQ multiplex PCR, yet TCRdb's version contains in-frame clones alone and is incomplete. Of about 190,000 clones in the sample, more than 65% are singletons; the top ten hold roughly 10%. The sequencing sample was made of peripheral blood. Receptors were obtained from a woman at least 80 years old with active or convalescent COVID-19. Both conserved end residues are part of each CDR3. Fields, in order: V gene, clone size, D gene, J gene, CDR3 DNA, CDR3 protein. The D gene is left open where the match is weak. Clone sizes are given selectively: once, few, many, or a class where the clone is expanded.

V: TRBV30
size: NA
D: TRBD1
J: TRBJ1-4
DNA: TGTGCCTGGAGCCACGGGACAGGGGTTCTGATGGAACTGTTTTTT
CDR3: CAWSHGTGVLMELFF

V: TRBV5-1
size: NA
D: NA
J: TRBJ2-3
DNA: TGCGCCAGCAGCTTGGGGTTGGCGGGGACAGATACGCAGTATTTT
CDR3: CASSLGLAGTDTQYF

V: TRBV7-9
size: NA
D: NA
J: TRBJ2-1
DNA: TGTGCCAGCAGCTTAATGGGGCCGAGCTCCTACAATGAGCAGTTCTTC
CDR3: CASSLMGPSSYNEQFF

V: TRBV28
size: once
D: NA
J: TRBJ1-1
DNA: TGTGCCAGCAGTCCCCGTAGGAGGAACACTGAAGCTTTCTTT
CDR3: CASSPRRRNTEAFF

V: TRBV3-1/TRBV3-2
size: NA
D: TRBD2
J: TRBJ2-5
DNA: TGTGCCAGCAGCCAAGAGTTAGGCGGGAGGGCCGTGACCCAGTACTTC
CDR3: CASSQELGGRAVTQYF

V: TRBV6-5
size: NA
D: NA
J: TRBJ1-1
DNA: TGTGCCACAGCCCCCGGTCGGGTACACACTGAAGCTTTCTTT
CDR3: CATAPGRVHTEAFF

V: TRBV7-2
size: NA
D: NA
J: TRBJ2-1
DNA: TGTGCCAGCACCACTCAGGGGGGCAATGAGCAGTTCTTC
CDR3: CASTTQGGNEQFF

V: TRBV9
size: NA
D: TRBD2
J: TRBJ2-3
DNA: TGTGCCAGCAGCAGCGGACTAGCAGATTGGGCAGATACGCAGTATTTT
CDR3: CASSSGLADWADTQYF

V: TRBV5-1
size: few
D: TRBD2
J: TRBJ2-1
DNA: TGCGCCAGCAGCGCGACTAGCGGGAGACTCAGTGAGCAGTTCTTC
CDR3: CASSATSGRLSEQFF

V: TRBV9
size: NA
D: TRBD1
J: TRBJ1-1
DNA: TGTGCCAGCAGCGTATCAGGGGGGAAGACTGAAGCTTTCTTT
CDR3: CASSVSGGKTEAFF

V: TRBV16
size: NA
D: NA
J: TRBJ2-2
DNA: TGTGCCAGCAGCCAATTCGCAGGGGACGGGGAGCTGTTTTTT
CDR3: CASSQFAGDGELFF

V: TRBV6-1
size: NA
D: NA
J: TRBJ1-5
DNA: TGTGCCAGCAGTGAATCGTCTAGTCAGCCCCAGCATTTT
CDR3: CASSESSSQPQHF

V: TRBV5-1
size: once
D: NA
J: TRBJ1-2
DNA: TGCGCCAGCAGCTTGGCGCCGGAGATAAAGGAAGGCTATGGCTACACCTTC
CDR3: CASSLAPEIKEGYGYTF

V: TRBV29-1
size: NA
D: NA
J: TRBJ2-7
DNA: TGCAGCGGAGAGAGGGAGGTCTCCTACGAGCAGTACTTC
CDR3: CSGEREVSYEQYF

V: TRBV29-1
size: NA
D: TRBD2
J: TRBJ2-5
DNA: TGCAGCGTGGATATTAGCGGGAAGTGGGAGACCCAGTACTTC
CDR3: CSVDISGKWETQYF

V: TRBV18
size: NA
D: NA
J: TRBJ2-5
DNA: TGTGCCAGCTCACCTGCAGGGGAACAAGAGACCCAGTACTTC
CDR3: CASSPAGEQETQYF

V: TRBV7-9
size: NA
D: NA
J: TRBJ2-5
DNA: TGTGCCAGCAACCTTCGGGCGGGGAACCAAGAGACCCAGTACTTC
CDR3: CASNLRAGNQETQYF

V: TRBV13
size: NA
D: TRBD1
J: TRBJ2-1
DNA: TGTGCCAGCAGCCGTCAGCAGGGGGACAATGAGCAGTTCTTC
CDR3: CASSRQQGDNEQFF

V: TRBV7-9
size: NA
D: TRBD2
J: TRBJ2-1
DNA: TGTGCCAGCAGCTTAGCCAGGACTAGCGGGAGTCCCCTCTACAATGAGCAGTTCTTC
CDR3: CASSLARTSGSPLYNEQFF

V: TRBV7-7
size: once
D: TRBD1
J: TRBJ1-2
DNA: TGTGCCAGCAGCCCCCTACAGGGGAGCGGCTACACCTTC
CDR3: CASSPLQGSGYTF

V: TRBV6-2/TRBV6-3
size: NA
D: TRBD2
J: TRBJ2-3
DNA: TGTGCCAGCAGCCCCAAGGGACTAGCGGGAGACTCAGATACGCAGTATTTT
CDR3: CASSPKGLAGDSDTQYF

V: TRBV5-1
size: NA
D: NA
J: TRBJ1-6
DNA: TGCGCCAGCAGCTTATTCGAGGGATCGAGCTCACCCCTCCACTTT
CDR3: CASSLFEGSSSPLHF

V: TRBV9
size: NA
D: TRBD2
J: TRBJ2-1
DNA: TGTGCCAGCAGCGTTCTGTCGGGACTATACAATGAGCAGTTCTTC
CDR3: CASSVLSGLYNEQFF

V: TRBV19
size: NA
D: TRBD1
J: TRBJ1-2
DNA: TGTGCCAGTAGTCTCCAACCGGGACAGCCCCCGGGCTATGGCTACACCTTC
CDR3: CASSLQPGQPPGYGYTF

V: TRBV27
size: NA
D: NA
J: TRBJ1-5
DNA: TGTGCCAGCAGTCCGGGGTTGGCTCAGCCCCAGCATTTT
CDR3: CASSPGLAQPQHF

V: TRBV5-1
size: few
D: NA
J: TRBJ2-2
DNA: TGCGCCAGCTACCCTGGGACAACGAACACCGGGGAGCTGTTTTTT
CDR3: CASYPGTTNTGELFF

V: TRBV6-5
size: NA
D: TRBD1
J: TRBJ2-5
DNA: TGTGCCAGCAGCTATGACAGGGGGGGTCCAGAGACCCAGTACTTC
CDR3: CASSYDRGGPETQYF

V: TRBV14
size: NA
D: NA
J: TRBJ2-3
DNA: TGTGCCAGCAGCCCCGATTCTCTGGAACAGCAGTACACAGATACGCAGTATTTT
CDR3: CASSPDSLEQQYTDTQYF

V: TRBV27
size: NA
D: TRBD1
J: TRBJ2-1
DNA: TGTGCCAGCAGCGGACAGGGGGCGCGCGGTGAGCAGTTCTTC
CDR3: CASSGQGARGEQFF

V: TRBV6-5
size: once
D: NA
J: TRBJ1-5
DNA: TGTGCCAGCAGTCCCTGGGACACATCCAATCAGCCCCAGCATTTT
CDR3: CASSPWDTSNQPQHF

V: TRBV28
size: NA
D: NA
J: TRBJ2-2
DNA: TGTGCCAGCAGTGGACACGCGAACACCGGGGAGCTGTTTTTT
CDR3: CASSGHANTGELFF

V: TRBV6-2/TRBV6-3
size: NA
D: TRBD1
J: TRBJ2-7
DNA: TGTGCCAGCAGTTACCCGGGACAGGTGTTCTACGAGCAGTACTTC
CDR3: CASSYPGQVFYEQYF

V: TRBV5-1
size: NA
D: TRBD1
J: TRBJ2-7
DNA: TGCGCCAGCAGCTTGGTACAGGGGGCGGGCGAGCAGTACTTC
CDR3: CASSLVQGAGEQYF

V: TRBV27
size: once
D: TRBD1
J: TRBJ1-2
DNA: TGTGCCAGCAGGGGACAGGGGCGCTATGGCTACACCTTC
CDR3: CASRGQGRYGYTF